The rows below give T cell receptor beta chains drawn from one sample of a study of Graves' ophthalmopathy and Graves' hyperthyroidism. TCRdb redid the calling of the multiplex PCR reads with MiXCR, one entry per CDR3 protein. Of under 200,000 distinct CDR3 sequences detected, 30% to 45% appear once; the ten largest clones hold 5.8%. The sample taken for sequencing was peripheral blood. These receptors all stem from a woman in her forties with Graves' ophthalmopathy. Each CDR3 is given with its conserved first and last residue. D genes are given only for firm matches. Expanded clones are given a class, and other clones once, few, many or no size at all.

size: many; V: TRBV28; J: TRBJ1-2; D: -; CDR3: CASRRLLFDGYTF; DNA: TGTGCCAGCAGACGGCTCCTTTTTGATGGCTACACCTTC
size: many; V: TRBV12-3/TRBV12-4; J: TRBJ2-5; D: -; CDR3: CASSQAMGETQYF; DNA: TGTGCCAGCAGCCAGGCCATGGGGGAGACCCAGTACTTC
size: once; V: TRBV28; J: TRBJ1-5; D: -; CDR3: CASSQLEGRWPQHF; DNA: TGTGCCAGCTCACAGTTGGAGGGGAGGTGGCCCCAGCATTTT
size: many; V: TRBV2; J: TRBJ2-7; D: -; CDR3: CASSEAWGPSYEQYF; DNA: TGTGCCAGCAGTGAAGCGTGGGGGCCGTCCTACGAGCAGTACTTC
size: many; V: TRBV28; J: TRBJ1-1; D: -; CDR3: CASRPTGTEAFF; DNA: TGTGCCAGCAGACCGACAGGCACTGAAGCTTTCTTT
size: many; V: TRBV14; J: TRBJ2-7; D: -; CDR3: CASSQVSGVEQYF; DNA: TGTGCCAGCAGCCAAGTTTCTGGTGTCGAGCAGTACTTC
size: many; V: TRBV4-1; J: TRBJ2-2; D: -; CDR3: CASSPGTLLTGELFF; DNA: TGCGCCAGCAGCCCCGGGACATTACTCACCGGGGAGCTGTTTTTT
size: many; V: TRBV19; J: TRBJ2-7; D: -; CDR3: CASSKRADRTYEQYF; DNA: TGTGCCAGTAGTAAGCGGGCCGACAGGACCTACGAGCAGTACTTC
size: -; V: TRBV7-3; J: TRBJ2-7; D: -; CDR3: CASSSTGNNEQYF; DNA: TGTGCCAGCAGCTCAACAGGTAACAACGAGCAGTACTTC
size: many; V: TRBV2; J: TRBJ2-4; D: -; CDR3: CASSEGLAVAKNIQYF; DNA: TGTGCCAGCAGTGAGGGCCTGGCTGTAGCCAAAAACATTCAGTACTTC
size: -; V: TRBV12-3/TRBV12-4; J: TRBJ2-7; D: -; CDR3: CASSLGGSYSYEQYF; DNA: TGTGCCAGCAGTTTAGGTGGGTCCTACTCCTACGAGCAGTACTTC
size: many; V: TRBV28; J: TRBJ1-1; D: -; CDR3: CASSLRQITEAFF; DNA: TGTGCCAGCAGTTTAAGACAGATCACTGAAGCTTTCTTT
size: many; V: TRBV10-3; J: TRBJ1-2; D: -; CDR3: CAISDPFRDGTYNYGYTF; DNA: TGTGCCATCAGTGACCCTTTTAGGGACGGAACTTATAACTATGGCTACACCTTC
size: many; V: TRBV7-9; J: TRBJ2-7; D: TRBD2; CDR3: CASSLAGGSYEQYF; DNA: TGTGCCAGCAGCCTAGCGGGAGGCTCCTACGAGCAGTACTTC
size: -; V: TRBV15; J: TRBJ2-2; D: TRBD2; CDR3: CATTGLLNTGELFF; DNA: TGTGCCACCACGGGACTACTGAACACCGGGGAGCTGTTTTTT
size: -; V: TRBV27; J: TRBJ1-2; D: -; CDR3: CASSLKGRLVYGYTF; DNA: TGTGCCAGCAGTCTTAAGGGCCGGCTGGTGTATGGCTACACCTTC
size: many; V: TRBV6-5; J: TRBJ1-5; D: -; CDR3: CASIGRYSNQPQHF; DNA: TGTGCCAGCATAGGGCGTTATAGCAATCAGCCCCAGCATTTT
size: many; V: TRBV27; J: TRBJ1-6; D: TRBD1; CDR3: CASSLSQGAEVLPLHF; DNA: TGTGCCAGCAGTTTGTCACAGGGGGCGGAGGTGTTACCCCTCCACTTT
size: -; V: TRBV27; J: TRBJ1-1; D: -; CDR3: CASKVGEGLDTEAFF; DNA: TGTGCCAGCAAGGTGGGTGAGGGGCTAGACACTGAAGCTTTCTTT
size: -; V: TRBV7-2; J: TRBJ2-4; D: -; CDR3: CASSSGGGVKVQYF; DNA: TGTGCCAGCAGCTCCGGAGGGGGGGTAAAGGTTCAGTACTTC
size: many; V: TRBV27; J: TRBJ1-1; D: TRBD1; CDR3: CASSLGRGQMNTEAFF; DNA: TGTGCCAGCAGTTTGGGCAGGGGGCAGATGAACACTGAAGCTTTCTTT
size: many; V: TRBV24-1; J: TRBJ1-5; D: -; CDR3: CATSDLVAGPQHF; DNA: TGTGCCACCAGTGACTTGGTTGCGGGGCCCCAGCATTTT
size: many; V: TRBV7-3; J: TRBJ2-7; D: TRBD1; CDR3: CASSLQGAGDEQYF; DNA: TGTGCCAGCAGCTTGCAGGGGGCTGGGGACGAGCAGTACTTC
size: -; V: TRBV11-2; J: TRBJ2-7; D: TRBD2; CDR3: CASSLSTGLASYEQYF; DNA: TGTGCCAGCAGCCTGTCTACGGGACTAGCATCCTACGAGCAGTACTTC
size: once; V: TRBV6-1; J: TRBJ2-5; D: -; CDR3: CASKYGRVPQETQYF; DNA: TGTGCCAGCAAATACGGCAGGGTCCCCCAAGAGACCCAGTACTTC
size: many; V: TRBV7-2; J: TRBJ1-1; D: TRBD1; CDR3: CASSQRDRWNTEAFF; DNA: TGTGCCAGCAGTCAAAGGGACAGGTGGAACACTGAAGCTTTCTTT
size: many; V: TRBV19; J: TRBJ1-6; D: -; CDR3: CASSTQEYNSPLHF; DNA: TGTGCCAGTAGTACCCAGGAGTATAATTCACCCCTCCACTTT
size: many; V: TRBV4-3; J: TRBJ2-7; D: -; CDR3: CASSSARGGTYEQYF; DNA: TGCGCCAGCAGCTCTGCGAGGGGGGGGACCTACGAGCAGTACTTC
size: -; V: TRBV2; J: TRBJ2-7; D: TRBD1; CDR3: CASLPGQGYEQYF; DNA: TGTGCCAGCCTTCCGGGACAGGGATACGAGCAGTACTTC